This record covers a single TCR beta chain. Recruitment covered about 25 US areas and drew participants whose ages spanned roughly 18 to 89 years. The data derive from a study of blood T cell repertoires in COVID-19. Across the whole study: Some COVID-19 samples were acute and others convalescent; all came from the United States, Italy and Spain. T cells, B-cell-depleted T cells, or PBMCs supplied cDNA or gDNA.

Sequenced by immunoSEQ multiplex PCR; TCRdb stores in-frame clones only, minus some. Among approximately 160,000 clones listed, about four fifths were seen once. The CDR3 loop spans 14 amino acids. Germline-derived CDR1 and CDR2 are MDHEN and SYDVKM. V was pared by 3 bases and J by 6 bases, with 15 bases between. The source of this sequence is a woman aged 45-59 years in a cohort exposed to, infected with or recovered from COVID-19 (not recorded which). V gene TRBV28 combines with J gene TRBJ2-7; possible D gene TRBD2, 5 bases. Sequences were obtained from PBMCs or T cells enriched from blood (not recorded which). CDR3 in DNA: TGTGCCAGCAGTTTCCGGACTTCCCGCGGCGAGCAGTACTTC. Protein sequence: CASSFRTSRGEQYF.